Below, 12 T cell receptor beta chains from the same sample are listed, as sequenced in a study of CDR3 diversity in severe acne. TCRdb reanalysed the PCR reads using MiXCR and keeps one entry per CDR3 protein. The sample consists of approximately 79,000 distinct CDR3 sequences, 45% to 55% of them appearing once. The sample taken for sequencing was blood. Every receptor here comes from a male donor in good health, serving as a control.

The V and J genes are TRBV6-7 and TRBJ1-3; no clear D gene. TRBV6-7 is an ORF, with its function uncertain. Trimming took off 8 bases at V and 0 bases at J, with 11 bases between the two ends. The CDR3 runs 14 residues. CDR3 bases: TGTGCCAGCTTCCGGGTCCTCTCTGGAAACACCATATATTTT. Its translation is CASFRVLSGNTIYF.

The CDR3 is CASRKSEKRFGTEAFF. The CDR3, as DNA: TGTGCCAGCAGAAAATCCGAGAAAAGGTTTGGGACTGAAGCTTTCTTT. The chain joins TRBV6-5 to TRBJ1-1; the D is unclear. Trimming left V 6 bases short and J 5 bases short, with 22 bases between. Looked up from germline, CDR1 is MNHEY and CDR2 is SVGAGI. The CDR3 covers 16 residues.

In the case of this clonotype: One end of the junction fails to match germline, which may point to a read error. The chain combines TRBV20-1 with TRBJ1-4; D possibly corresponds to TRBD1 (5 bases). Per germline, CDR1 DFQATT and CDR2 SNEGSKA (reference sequence). The CDR3 runs to 13 residues. The CDR3 reads CGAPPRGAEKLFF. The CDR3 nucleotides are TGCGGTGCACCGCCCCGAGGGGCTGAAAAACTGTTTTTT.

This rearrangement joins TRBV6-1 to TRBJ2-5, with D possibly matching TRBD2 (6 bases). Per the germline V gene, CDR1 is MNHNS and CDR2 is SASEGT. CDR3 length: 13 amino acids. Trimming left V 7 bases short and J 5 bases short, with 14 bases between. The CDR3 DNA reads as TGTGCCAGCACAACCGGGAGCGTGGAGACCCAGTACTTC. It is translated as CASTTGSVETQYF.

This clonotype was seen only a few times. This chain connects TRBV7-9 to TRBJ2-5, with 10 nucleotides matching TRBD2. Germline CDR1 SEHNR, CDR2 FQNEAQ (reference sequence). The length of the CDR3 is 15 residues. V lost 5 bases and J lost 5; bases outside the gene matches: 8. As DNA, the CDR3 is TGTGCCAGCAGCCACAGCCTAGCGGGGGCGGAGACCCAGTACTTC. Protein sequence: CASSHSLAGAETQYF.

The CDR3 loop is CAWTARGGGTQYF. In DNA form, the CDR3 reads TGTGCCTGGACGGCGAGAGGGGGGGGGACCCAGTACTTC. The rearrangement links TRBV30 to TRBJ2-5; weak D call: TRBD2 (7 bases). This CDR3 is built from 13 residues. Trimming cost V 4 bases and J 7 bases, with 16 bases left between them. Germline CDR1 is GTSNPN and CDR2 is SVGIG (reference sequence).

This clonotype appeared a few times. The chain recombines TRBV12-3 or TRBV12-4 with TRBJ1-1, with unresolved D. The CDR3 totals 13 residues. Deletions cut 10 bases from V and 1 base from J, with 13 bases between. The CDR3 sequence is CATKWGGNTEAFF. For the CDR3, the DNA is TGTGCCACCAAATGGGGAGGGAACACTGAAGCTTTCTTT.

The chain recombines TRBV3-1 with TRBJ2-1; perhaps TRBD2 as D (7 bases). Looked up from germline, CDR1 is LGHDT and CDR2 is YNNKEL (reference sequence). Trimming pared 1 base from V and 4 bases from J, leaving 11 bases between. The CDR3 is made up of 15 amino acids. Written as DNA, the CDR3 is TGTGCCAGCAGCCAAGGGGGGGGCCCTTACAATGAGCAGTTCTTC. Amino acids: CASSQGGGPYNEQFF.

The gene calls are TRBV11-2 and TRBJ2-4, with D possibly being TRBD1 or TRBD2 (6 bases each). Germline assignment: CDR1 SGHAT and CDR2 FQNNGV. The V gene lost 1 base and the J gene lost 6 bases, with 13 bases spanning the gap. This CDR3 is built from 15 residues. The CDR3 sequence: CASSLGRGQGNIQYF. CDR3 in DNA: TGTGCCAGCAGCTTAGGCCGGGGGCAAGGAAACATTCAGTACTTC.

This clonotype came up many times. V and J are TRBV5-1 and TRBJ1-4; possible D gene TRBD1, 5 bases. Germline V gene sequence: CDR1 SGHRS, CDR2 YFSETQ. Trimming left V 1 base short and J 1 base short, with 14 bases between. This CDR3 has 17 amino acids. The CDR3 DNA follows: TGCGCCAGCAGCTTGCGGGCGCAGGGTGGAACTAATGAAAAACTGTTTTTT. Translating it yields CASSLRAQGGTNEKLFF.

J is TRBJ1-2 and V is TRBV25-1; perhaps TRBD1 as D (5 bases). Germline CDR1 MGHDK, CDR2 SYGVNS. This CDR3 has 13 amino acids. Trimming stripped 6 bases from V and 6 bases from J, with 14 bases between. CDR3 in DNA: TGTGCCAGCAGCCACCGGGGCAGGCATGGCTACACCTTC. Translated, it gives CASSHRGRHGYTF.

The genes are TRBV19 and TRBJ1-2; 8 bases agree with TRBD1. Germline loops: CDR1 LNHDA, CDR2 SQIVND (reference sequence). Losses at the gene ends were 5 bases for V and 0 bases for J; bases not matched to a gene: 5. The CDR3 spans 15 residues. The CDR3 spells CASSPQGAANYGYTF. CDR3 nucleotide sequence: TGTGCCAGTAGTCCTCAGGGGGCGGCTAACTATGGCTACACCTTC.